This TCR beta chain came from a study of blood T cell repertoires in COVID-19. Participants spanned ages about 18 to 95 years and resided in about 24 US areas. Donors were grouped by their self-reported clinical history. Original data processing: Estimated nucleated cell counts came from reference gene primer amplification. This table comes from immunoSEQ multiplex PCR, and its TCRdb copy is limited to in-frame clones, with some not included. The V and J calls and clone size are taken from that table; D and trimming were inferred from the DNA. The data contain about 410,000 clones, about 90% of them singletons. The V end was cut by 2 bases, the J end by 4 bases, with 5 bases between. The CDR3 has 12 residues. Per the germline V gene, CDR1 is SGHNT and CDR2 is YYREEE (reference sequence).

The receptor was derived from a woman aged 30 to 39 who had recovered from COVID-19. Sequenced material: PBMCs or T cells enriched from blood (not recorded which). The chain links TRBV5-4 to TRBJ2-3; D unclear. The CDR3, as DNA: TGTGCCAGCAGCTTTCGTTCAGATACGCAGTATTTT. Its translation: CASSFRSDTQYF.